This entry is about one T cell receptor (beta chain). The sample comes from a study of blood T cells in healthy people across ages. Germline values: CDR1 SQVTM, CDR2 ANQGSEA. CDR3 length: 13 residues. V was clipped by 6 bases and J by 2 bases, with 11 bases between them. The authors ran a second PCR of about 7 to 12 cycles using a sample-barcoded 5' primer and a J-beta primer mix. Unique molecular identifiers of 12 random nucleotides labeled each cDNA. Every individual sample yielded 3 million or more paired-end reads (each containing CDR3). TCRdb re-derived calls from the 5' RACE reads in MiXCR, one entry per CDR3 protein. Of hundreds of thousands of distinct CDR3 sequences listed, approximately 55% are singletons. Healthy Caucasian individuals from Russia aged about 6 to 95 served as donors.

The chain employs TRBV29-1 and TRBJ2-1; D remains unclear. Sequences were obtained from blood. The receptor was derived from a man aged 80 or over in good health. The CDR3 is CSVGGVAYNEQFF. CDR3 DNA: TGCAGCGTGGGTGGCGTAGCCTACAATGAGCAGTTCTTC.